This T cell receptor (beta chain) was sequenced for a study of shared clonotypes between healthy human individuals. General study findings and limits: Non-shared clonotypes were found to have lower generation probabilities than the clonotypes that were shared by all four of the sorted-subset donors.

The CDR3 contains 15 residues. The V segment lost 5 bases and the J segment 0 bases; nucleotides outside the gene matches: 4. The germline V gene encodes CDR1 MNHEY and CDR2 SMNVEV (reference sequence). To note about this clone: Its antigen is not known. Other DNA sequences in the sample encode the same CDR3.

The study ran the assay at deep level. Measured with immunoSEQ multiplex PCR; TCRdb has only the in-frame clones, and not every one. The repertoire holds some 1.1 million clones, with approximately 80% as singletons. The chain is built from TRBV27 and TRBJ1-1; 9 positions match TRBD1. Material: memory CD4+ T cells from PBMCs. As for subset: CD45RA-negative fraction. The sequence was collected from a man between 18 and 35 years old in good health. Some clones in this sample may be carry-over from other donors' samples. CDR3 in DNA: TGTGCCAGCAGTAGGGGGACAGGGATGAACACTGAAGCTTTCTTT. This gives the protein CASSRGTGMNTEAFF.